The 25 T cell receptor beta chains presented below share a single source sample, sequenced in a study of siplizumab effects on memory and regulatory T cells. The assay was immunoSEQ multiplex PCR, and TCRdb's table has in-frame clones only and misses some. The repertoire consists of over 80,000 clones, with around 94% occurring once and the leading ten covering roughly 1.3%. Sequencing input: non-Treg CD4+ T cells sorted from blood. Receptors originate from a human donor in good health.

The chain carries TRBV18 and TRBJ1-2; D call uncertain. CDR3 length: 16 residues. The V end was cut by 3 bases, the J end by 2 bases, with 16 bases between. Per the germline V gene, CDR1 is KGHSH and CDR2 is LQKENI. CDR3 region: CASSPSLSHGNYGYTF. As DNA, the CDR3 is TGTGCCAGCTCACCGTCGTTGTCGCATGGCAACTATGGCTACACCTTC. The full variable domain, completed using reference TRBV18 and TRBJ1-2, is NAGVMQNPRHLVRRRGQEARLRCSPMKGHSHVYWYRQLPEEGLKFMVYLQKENIIDESGMPKERFSAEFPKEGPSILRIQQVVRGDSAAYFCASSPSLSHGNYGYTFGSGTRLTVV.

This sequence joins TRBV5-1 and TRBJ1-1; 8 bases fit TRBD1. Per the germline V gene, CDR1 is SGHRS and CDR2 is YFSETQ. This CDR3 region has 17 residues. V shed 4 bases and J 0 bases; nucleotides not matched to a gene: 11. The CDR3 protein is CASSLRGDRTLNTEAFF. The CDR3 bases are TGCGCCAGCAGCCTGAGAGGGGACAGGACACTGAACACTGAAGCTTTCTTT.

The chain links TRBV6-1 to TRBJ1-5; D is undetermined. Germline loops: CDR1 MNHNS, CDR2 SASEGT. The CDR3 has 13 amino acids. Trimming took 7 bases from V and 3 from J, leaving 10 bases between them. The DNA of the CDR3 is TGTGCCAGCACTATGACCGACAATCAGCCCCAGCATTTT. It specifies CASTMTDNQPQHF.

The chain joins TRBV7-8 to TRBJ1-1; D is unresolved. Between the trimmed V and J ends, which lost 2 bases and 4 bases, there was a span of 8 bases. The CDR3 runs to 13 residues. CDR1 and CDR2 from the germline V gene are SGHVS and FQNEAQ. CDR3 nucleotide sequence: TGTGCCAGCAGCTTACTGGTTTCCACTGAAGCTTTCTTT. Translated: CASSLLVSTEAFF.

The chain recombines TRBV5-1 with TRBJ2-7, with D maybe TRBD1 (6 bases). Per germline, CDR1 SGHRS and CDR2 YFSETQ. V was shortened by 0 bases and J by 7 bases, with 11 bases between the two germline ends. This CDR3 is 13 amino acids long. CDR3 loop: CASSLDGGREQYF. CDR3 DNA: TGCGCCAGCAGCTTGGATGGGGGCCGGGAGCAGTACTTC.

The gene calls are TRBV28 and TRBJ2-2; no definite D call. Germline lookup yields CDR1 MDHEN and CDR2 SYDVKM. Deletions cut 11 bases from V and 6 bases from J, with 13 bases between. CDR3 length equals 12 residues. The CDR3 DNA reads TGTGCCGCAGAAAAGGTGTCCGGGGAGCTGTTTTTT. Its translation: CAAEKVSGELFF.

V gene TRBV29-1 combines with J gene TRBJ2-1, with D perhaps assigned TRBD1 or TRBD2 (6 bases each). Germline CDR1 and CDR2: SQVTM and ANQGSEA. Trimming removed 0 bases from V and 6 bases from J, with 15 bases in between. The CDR3 is 15 residues long. In DNA, the CDR3 is TGCAGCGTTGAAGATCAAGGGGGGAGTCCCAATGAGCAGTTCTTC. Protein product: CSVEDQGGSPNEQFF.

The gene calls are TRBV6-1 and TRBJ1-6, with D unclear. The CDR3 is 15 amino acids. CDR1 MNHNS and CDR2 SASEGT come from the germline V gene. The V gene lost 1 base and the J gene lost 7 bases, with 11 bases spanning the gap. The CDR3 DNA reads as TGTGCCAGCAGTGAAGACCGGGCCACCAATTCACCCCTCCACTTT. Protein sequence: CASSEDRATNSPLHF.

CDR3: CASSPLRSSGANVLTF. In DNA form, the CDR3 reads TGTGCCAGCAGCCCCCTGAGAAGCTCTGGGGCCAACGTCCTGACTTTC. The genes are TRBV11-2 and TRBJ2-6; D call uncertain. V lost 5 bases and J 0 bases, leaving 11 bases between the germline ends. Germline CDR1 is SGHAT and CDR2 is FQNNGV. The CDR3 covers 16 residues.

This chain connects TRBV19 to TRBJ1-2; TRBD1 aligns across 9 bases. Unmatched junction bases numbered 12, after V lost 6 bases and J lost 4 bases. This CDR3 contains 16 residues. Germline lookup yields CDR1 LNHDA and CDR2 SQIVND (reference sequence). CDR3: CASRTNRDREPYGYTF. The CDR3 DNA reads as TGTGCCAGTAGGACAAACCGGGACAGGGAACCCTATGGCTACACCTTC.

The gene calls are TRBV4-1 and TRBJ2-5; D is unclear. Per the germline V gene, CDR1 is MGHRA and CDR2 is YSYEKL. This CDR3 is built from 16 residues. Trimming took off 1 base at V and 5 bases at J, with 17 bases between the two ends. The CDR3 DNA reads as TGCGCCAGCAGCCAAGGGGTCGGTTACCTGTGGGAGACCCAGTACTTC. Protein product: CASSQGVGYLWETQYF.

The DNA of the CDR3 is TGTGCCAGCAGCTTGCGAACACTAGCGAAAACTACGGGGCAGTACTTC. As protein: CASSLRTLAKTTGQYF. V is TRBV5-6 and J is TRBJ2-7, with TRBD2 identical over 7 bases. This CDR3 region has 16 residues. The V gene end was trimmed by 1 base and the J gene end by 9 bases; junction bases not matched to a gene: 16. The germline gives CDR1 SGHDT, CDR2 YYEEEE.

This chain connects TRBV2 to TRBJ2-1; D unresolved. The ends were cut back, 2 bases at V and 8 bases at J, with 7 bases in the middle. The CDR3 is made up of 12 amino acids. Germline values: CDR1 SNHLY, CDR2 FYNNEI. Written as DNA, the CDR3 is TGTGCCAGCAGTGAACAGGTTTATGAGCAGTTCTTC. Protein: CASSEQVYEQFF.

The chain carries TRBV10-1 and TRBJ2-1; D might be TRBD1 or TRBD2, each matching 6 bases. V shed 1 base and J shed 5 bases, with 15 bases lying between them. Germline lookup yields CDR1 WNHNN and CDR2 SYGVQD (reference sequence). This CDR3 has 16 residues. The CDR3 spells CASSELGGRGDNEQFF. In DNA, the CDR3 is TGCGCCAGCAGTGAGTTGGGGGGCCGGGGAGACAATGAGCAGTTCTTC.

CDR3 in DNA: TGTGCCAGCTCACCGAGTTCGGGGGGGCGGTCACCCCTCCACTTT. It yields the protein CASSPSSGGRSPLHF. The rearrangement joins TRBV18 to TRBJ1-6, with a possible D match to TRBD1 (6 bases). Germline V CDR1 and CDR2: KGHSH, LQKENI. V lost 3 bases, J lost 10 bases, and 16 bases lay in between. The CDR3 has 15 amino acids. The full variable domain, completed using reference TRBV18 and TRBJ1-6, is NAGVMQNPRHLVRRRGQEARLRCSPMKGHSHVYWYRQLPEEGLKFMVYLQKENIIDESGMPKERFSAEFPKEGPSILRIQQVVRGDSAAYFCASSPSSGGRSPLHFGNGTRLTVT.

The chain is built from TRBV15 and TRBJ1-1; weak D call: TRBD1 (6 bases). Looked up from germline, CDR1 is LNHNV and CDR2 is YYDKDF (reference sequence). V was cut by 5 bases and J by 7 bases, with 29 bases left in between. CDR3 size: 18 residues. The chain's CDR3 is CATSLRRGTTGTAYEAFF. CDR3 nucleotide sequence: TGTGCCACCAGCCTCCGGCGGGGGACAACAGGGACCGCCTATGAAGCTTTCTTT.

The rearrangement joins TRBV10-3 to TRBJ2-6, with TRBD2 as a possible D gene (6 bases). The length of the CDR3 is 18 residues. Trimming removed 2 bases at V and 2 bases at J, with 16 bases between. Germline V gene lookup returns CDR1 ENHRY and CDR2 SYGVKD. In nucleotides, the CDR3 is TGTGCCATCAGTGAGGGGGGGACTCAATTCCCTGGGGCCAACGTCCTGACTTTC. Translated: CAISEGGTQFPGANVLTF.

The chain combines TRBV5-1 with TRBJ1-2; perhaps TRBD1 as D (6 bases). CDR1 is SGHRS, CDR2 YFSETQ, per germline. The CDR3 is made up of 13 amino acids. V was clipped by 4 bases and J by 3 bases, with 10 bases between them. The CDR3 loop reads CASSQTGYYGYTF. The CDR3 nucleotides are TGCGCCAGCAGCCAAACAGGGTACTATGGCTACACCTTC.

The gene calls are TRBV7-2 and TRBJ2-1; D might be TRBD2 (6 bases). The CDR3 extends over 14 amino acids. V was cut by 4 bases and J by 5 bases, with 12 bases left in between. Germline assignment: CDR1 SGHTA and CDR2 FQGNSA. CDR3 in DNA: TGTGCCAGCAGCTCTCGTTGGAGGGACAATGAGCAGTTCTTC. This encodes CASSSRWRDNEQFF.

The rearrangement joins TRBV18 to TRBJ2-2, with 7 bases that match TRBD1. The length of the CDR3 is 12 residues. Unmatched junction bases numbered 1, after V lost 11 bases and J lost 1 base. Germline-derived CDR1 and CDR2 are KGHSH and LQKENI. CDR3 sequence (DNA): TGTGCCGGACAGGAGAACACCGGGGAGCTGTTTTTT. Its translation: CAGQENTGELFF.

The rearrangement joins TRBV10-1 to TRBJ2-7, with D unresolved. V was cut by 0 bases and J by 6 bases, with 9 bases left in between. CDR1 and CDR2 from the germline V gene are WNHNN and SYGVQD (reference sequence). The CDR3 covers 13 residues. CDR3 protein: CASSESLFAEQYF. The CDR3, as DNA: TGCGCCAGCAGTGAGTCCCTTTTTGCCGAGCAGTACTTC.

The chain combines TRBV10-1 with TRBJ2-3; 9 bases fit TRBD2. This CDR3 has 16 amino acids. CDR1 is WNHNN and CDR2 is SYGVQD in the germline V gene (reference sequence). Losses at the gene ends were 2 bases for V and 6 bases for J; bases not matched to a gene: 9. The CDR3 DNA reads TGCGCCAGCAGTGAGGGGGCTAGCGGGATTTCGGATACGCAGTATTTT. This encodes CASSEGASGISDTQYF.

This chain links TRBV15 with TRBJ1-4, with a weak D call TRBD1 (5 bases). Trimming shortened V by 2 bases and J by 8 bases, and 15 bases separated the two germline ends. The CDR3 spans 15 residues. Germline V gives CDR1 LNHNV, CDR2 YYDKDF (reference sequence). This CDR3 is CATSRNLQAGEKLFF. For the CDR3, the DNA is TGTGCCACCAGCAGAAATCTACAGGCGGGGGAAAAACTGTTTTTT.

The rearrangement links TRBV6-5 to TRBJ2-2, with a possible D match to TRBD1 (6 bases). The CDR3 consists of 15 residues. Germline V lookup: CDR1 MNHEY, CDR2 SVGAGI. The germline V and J ends were trimmed by 2 bases and 5 bases, with 12 bases remaining between them. In nucleotides, the CDR3 is TGTGCCAGCAGTTACACTAACACAGGGACCGGGGAGCTGTTTTTT. It codes for CASSYTNTGTGELFF.

The chain recombines TRBV25-1 with TRBJ1-1; D is ambiguous. The CDR3 is 12 residues long. Looked up from germline, CDR1 is MGHDK and CDR2 is SYGVNS. The germline V and J ends were trimmed by 1 base and 8 bases, with 8 bases remaining between them. CDR3 sequence: CASSEFGQEAFF. The CDR3 DNA follows: TGTGCCAGCAGTGAATTTGGGCAGGAAGCTTTCTTT.